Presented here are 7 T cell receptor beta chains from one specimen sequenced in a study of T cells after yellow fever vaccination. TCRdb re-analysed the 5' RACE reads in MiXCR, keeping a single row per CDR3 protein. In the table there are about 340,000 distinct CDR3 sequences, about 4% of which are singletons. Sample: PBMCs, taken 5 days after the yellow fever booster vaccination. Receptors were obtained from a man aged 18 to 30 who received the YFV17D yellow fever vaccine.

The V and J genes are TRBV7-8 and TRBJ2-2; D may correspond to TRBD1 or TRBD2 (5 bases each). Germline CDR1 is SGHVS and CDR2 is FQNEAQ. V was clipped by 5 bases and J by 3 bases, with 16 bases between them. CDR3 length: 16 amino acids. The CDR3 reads CASSLRGQGYTGELFF. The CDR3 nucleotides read TGTGCCAGCAGCCTAAGAGGGCAGGGTTACACCGGGGAGCTGTTTTTT.

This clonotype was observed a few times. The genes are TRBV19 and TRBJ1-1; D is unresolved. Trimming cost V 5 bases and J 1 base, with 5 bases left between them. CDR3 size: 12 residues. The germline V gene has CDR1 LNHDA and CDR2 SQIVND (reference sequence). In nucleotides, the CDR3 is TGTGCCAGTAGTTGGCAGAACACTGAAGCTTTCTTT. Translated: CASSWQNTEAFF.

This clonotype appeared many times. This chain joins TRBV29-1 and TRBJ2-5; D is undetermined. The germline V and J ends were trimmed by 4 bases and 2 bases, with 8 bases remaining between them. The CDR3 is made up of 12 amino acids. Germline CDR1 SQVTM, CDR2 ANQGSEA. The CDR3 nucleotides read TGCAGCGTTGCGTCAAGACAAGAGACCCAGTACTTC. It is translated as CSVASRQETQYF.

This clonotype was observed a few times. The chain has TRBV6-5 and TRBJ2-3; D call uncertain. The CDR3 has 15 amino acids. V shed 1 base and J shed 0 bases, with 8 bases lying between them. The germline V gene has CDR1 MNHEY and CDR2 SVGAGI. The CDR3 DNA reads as TGTGCCAGCAGTTACTGGAAGACTAGCACAGATACGCAGTATTTT. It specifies CASSYWKTSTDTQYF.

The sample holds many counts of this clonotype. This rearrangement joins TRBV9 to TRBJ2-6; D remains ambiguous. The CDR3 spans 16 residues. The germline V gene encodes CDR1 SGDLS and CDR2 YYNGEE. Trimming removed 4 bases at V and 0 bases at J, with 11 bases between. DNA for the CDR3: TGTGCCAGCAGCCCCCGACGGAGCTCTGGGGCCAACGTCCTGACTTTC. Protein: CASSPRRSSGANVLTF.

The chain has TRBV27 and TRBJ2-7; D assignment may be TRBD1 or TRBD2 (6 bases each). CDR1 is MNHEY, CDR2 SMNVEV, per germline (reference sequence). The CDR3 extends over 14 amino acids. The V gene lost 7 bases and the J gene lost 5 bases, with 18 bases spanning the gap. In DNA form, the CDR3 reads TGTGCCAGCACAGGCGGGATAGGGGGTAACGAGCAGTACTTC. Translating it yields CASTGGIGGNEQYF.

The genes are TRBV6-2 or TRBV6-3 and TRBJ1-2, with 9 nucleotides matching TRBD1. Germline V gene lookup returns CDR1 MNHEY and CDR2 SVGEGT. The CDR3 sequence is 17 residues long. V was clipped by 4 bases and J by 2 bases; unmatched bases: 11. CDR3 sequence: CASSSEPWDRENYGYTF. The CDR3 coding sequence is TGTGCCAGCAGTTCCGAACCCTGGGACAGGGAGAACTATGGCTACACCTTC.